One sample yielded the 26 T cell receptor beta chains listed below, sequenced in a study of cytomegalovirus exposure and HLA in healthy donors. The PCR employed 60 Vbeta primers together with 13 Jbeta primers. Sequencing was performed with immunoSEQ multiplex PCR; in TCRdb, only in-frame clones are kept and a portion is missing. Of tens of thousands of clones listed, about 70% are singletons. The sequenced sample was PBMCs. These receptor sequences come from a man in his forties in good health and CMV-seropositive.

The chain's CDR3 is CASSYTRGVFSYTF. The CDR3 coding sequence is TGTGCCAGCAGTTACACTCGCGGGGTTTTCTCCTACACCTTC. This chain uses TRBV6-5 with TRBJ1-2; D unresolved. Germline V gene lookup returns CDR1 MNHEY and CDR2 SVGAGI. Trimming stripped 2 bases from V and 10 bases from J, with 17 bases between. The length of the CDR3 is 14 residues.

The chain uses TRBV30 and TRBJ2-1; TRBD1 matches 8 bases. The junction had 15 bases not matched to a gene; V was cut back by 8 bases and J by 12 bases. The germline V gene has CDR1 GTSNPN and CDR2 SVGIG (reference sequence). The CDR3 loop spans 13 amino acids. The CDR3 sequence: CAGNPTGGHGQFF. DNA for the CDR3: TGTGCCGGAAACCCAACAGGGGGGCATGGGCAGTTCTTC.

Concerning this clone itself: Germline and junction disagree at one end, which may indicate a read error. Other nucleotide sequences in the sample specify the same CDR3. The V gene is TRBV7-8, the J gene TRBJ1-5, with a tentative D call TRBD1 (5 bases). Germline CDR1 is SGHVS and CDR2 is FQNEAQ. The CDR3 totals 15 residues. CDR3 protein: CASSLTVPGNQPQHF. As DNA, the CDR3 is TGTGCCAGCAGCTTGACAGTTCCGGGCAATCAGCCTCAGCATTTT.

The chain has TRBV6-1 and TRBJ1-2; TRBD1 matches 7 bases. The V segment lost 3 bases and the J segment 8 bases; nucleotides outside the gene matches: 9. The CDR3 loop spans 14 amino acids. In germline, CDR1 is MNHNS, CDR2 SASEGT. The CDR3 spells CASSESTGVVGYTF. The CDR3 DNA is TGTGCCAGCAGTGAGTCCACAGGGGTCGTGGGCTACACCTTC.

CDR3 sequence: CASSEVATNTEAFF. The CDR3 DNA sequence: TGCGCCAGCAGTGAGGTAGCTACCAACACTGAAGCTTTCTTT. The rearrangement joins TRBV10-2 to TRBJ1-1; D not resolved. Looked up from germline, CDR1 is WSHSY and CDR2 is SAAADI. Deletions cut 2 bases from V and 2 bases from J, with 9 bases between. This CDR3 comprises 14 residues.

This clone has only a few counts. The V and J genes are TRBV15 and TRBJ2-3, with 8 bases lining up with TRBD1. V shed 1 base, J shed 2 bases, and the junction held 2 bases outside the gene matches. Germline V gene data show CDR1 as LNHNV and CDR2 as YYDKDF (reference sequence). The CDR3 runs to 15 residues. CDR3 in DNA: TGTGCCACCAGCAGAGGACAGGGGAACACAGATACGCAGTATTTT. Translation: CATSRGQGNTDTQYF.

The chain employs TRBV5-1 and TRBJ2-1, with 11 nucleotides matching TRBD2. J gave up 6 bases and V 5 bases, and 10 bases lay outside the gene matches. The CDR3 loop spans 16 amino acids. Per germline, CDR1 SGHRS and CDR2 YFSETQ. CDR3 sequence (DNA): TGCGCCAGCAGTTATCTAGCGGGGGGTACTTTCAATGAGCAGTTCTTC. Its translation is CASSYLAGGTFNEQFF.

This clone was counted between two and nine times. This chain's CDR3 is CASSLSHSYEQYF. The CDR3 DNA is TGTGCCAGCAGCTTGTCCCACTCCTACGAGCAGTACTTC. The rearrangement links TRBV5-4 to TRBJ2-7; D not resolved. V shed 1 base and J shed 0 bases, with 5 bases lying between them. This CDR3 region has 13 residues. Germline assignment: CDR1 SGHNT and CDR2 YYREEE (reference sequence).

The chain recombines TRBV7-2 with TRBJ2-4, with 15 bases aligning to TRBD2. After removal of 1 base from V and 0 bases from J, the junction contained 4 bases not matched to a gene. CDR3 length: 19 amino acids. CDR1 SGHTA and CDR2 FQGNSA come from the germline V gene. CDR3 DNA: TGTGCCAGCAGCTTAGGGAGGACTAGCGGGAGGGTAGCCAAAAACATTCAGTACTTC. As protein: CASSLGRTSGRVAKNIQYF.

The rearrangement uses TRBV6-1 and TRBJ1-1, with a tentative D call TRBD1 (5 bases). Germline CDR1 MNHNS, CDR2 SASEGT. V was pared by 0 bases and J by 4 bases, with 9 bases between. The CDR3 has 14 amino acids. The CDR3 is CASSEAPDSTEAFF. In nucleotides, the CDR3 is TGTGCCAGCAGTGAAGCCCCTGACAGCACTGAAGCTTTCTTT.

This chain uses TRBV27 with TRBJ2-3; D is undetermined. The CDR3 sequence is 12 residues long. Germline CDR1 reads MNHEY; CDR2 reads SMNVEV (reference sequence). V lost 3 bases to trimming and J lost 2 bases, with 3 bases between them. CDR3 in amino acids: CASSFNTDTQYF. CDR3 coding DNA: TGTGCCAGCAGTTTCAACACAGATACGCAGTATTTT.

This clone was detected only a few times. This chain joins TRBV10-3 and TRBJ2-2; 9 positions match TRBD2. V shed 10 bases, J shed 4 bases, and the junction held 7 bases outside the gene matches. Germline V gene sequence: CDR1 ENHRY, CDR2 SYGVKD. CDR3 length equals 14 residues. CDR3 sequence: CATLSGRGTGELFF. CDR3 coding DNA: TGTGCCACCCTTAGCGGGAGAGGCACCGGGGAGCTGTTTTTT.

This rearrangement joins TRBV25-1 to TRBJ1-1; 8 bases align to TRBD1. With V trimmed by 3 bases and J by 4 bases, 4 bases remained unmatched. The germline V gene has CDR1 MGHDK and CDR2 SYGVNS. The CDR3 is 14 amino acids. CDR3 DNA: TGTGCCAGCAGTGATATAGGACAGGGCACTGAAGCTTTCTTT. This encodes CASSDIGQGTEAFF.

The J gene is TRBJ2-3, the V gene TRBV5-1, with 8 bases aligning to TRBD1. The V gene's germline CDR1 is SGHRS and CDR2 YFSETQ. With V trimmed by 4 bases and J by 8 bases, 9 bases remained unmatched. The CDR3 covers 14 residues. The CDR3 bases are TGCGCCAGCAGCCTAAGACAGGGGAAAGGTACGCAGTATTTT. This encodes CASSLRQGKGTQYF.

The chain employs TRBV5-4 and TRBJ2-7; 9 bases match TRBD2. Germline values: CDR1 SGHNT, CDR2 YYREEE (reference sequence). There are 15 residues in the CDR3. After removal of 0 bases from V and 3 bases from J, the junction contained 4 bases not matched to a gene. CDR3: CASSLEAGGFYEQYF. CDR3 DNA: TGTGCCAGCAGCTTGGAAGCGGGAGGTTTCTACGAGCAGTACTTC.

The CDR3 DNA reads as TGCAGCGCCGAAGGTAACACAGGGAAAAGCACAGATACGCAGTATTTT. It is translated as CSAEGNTGKSTDTQYF. This chain connects TRBV29-1 to TRBJ2-3, with TRBD1 as a possible D gene (6 bases). V lost 7 bases and J lost 0, with 20 bases in between. The germline V gene has CDR1 SQVTM and CDR2 ANQGSEA. This CDR3 contains 16 residues.

This clone has only one observation. This chain uses TRBV7-8 with TRBJ1-1; D gene ambiguous. V was cut by 2 bases and J by 5 bases, with 15 bases left in between. This CDR3 is 15 amino acids long. The germline CDR1 and CDR2 sequences are SGHVS and FQNEAQ. The CDR3 is CASSLTSRPSTEAFF. CDR3 nucleotide sequence: TGTGCCAGCAGCTTAACCTCCAGGCCCTCAACTGAAGCTTTCTTT.

The chain is built from TRBV27 and TRBJ1-1, with D maybe TRBD1 (6 bases). Trimming left V 8 bases short and J 6 bases short, with 13 bases between. The germline V gene has CDR1 MNHEY and CDR2 SMNVEV (reference sequence). The CDR3 runs to 12 residues. CDR3 amino acids: CASSQGQAEAFF. For the CDR3, the DNA is TGTGCCAGCTCCCAGGGGCAGGCTGAAGCTTTCTTT.

The CDR3 bases are TGCGCCAGCGCGGGAGTGGGAGCCTACAATGAGCAGTTCTTC. Its protein product is CASAGVGAYNEQFF. This sequence joins TRBV5-1 and TRBJ2-1, with 7 bases matching TRBD2. The CDR3 covers 14 residues. The germline CDR1 and CDR2 sequences are SGHRS and YFSETQ. The V segment lost 7 bases and the J segment 2 bases; nucleotides outside the gene matches: 6.

The chain carries TRBV18 and TRBJ2-2; perhaps TRBD1 as D (5 bases). Between the trimmed V and J ends, which lost 3 bases and 1 base, there was a span of 12 bases. This CDR3 contains 16 residues. Germline assignment: CDR1 KGHSH and CDR2 LQKENI. The CDR3 region has the DNA TGTGCCAGCTCACCTAGACCAGGGCGGAACACCGGGGAGCTGTTTTTT. It translates to CASSPRPGRNTGELFF.

The chain combines TRBV7-8 with TRBJ1-5, with 7 bases that match TRBD1. Germline assignment: CDR1 SGHVS and CDR2 FQNEAQ. The CDR3 extends over 18 amino acids. Trimming at V came to 1 base and at J to 5 bases, leaving 14 bases not matched to a gene. The CDR3 sequence: CASSLVGASGGVYQPQHF. CDR3 coding DNA: TGTGCCAGCAGCTTAGTAGGAGCGTCAGGGGGAGTCTATCAGCCCCAGCATTTT. Complete variable domain (other parts from reference TRBV7-8 and TRBJ1-5): GAGVSQSPRYKVAKRGQDVALRCDPISGHVSLFWYQQALGQGPEFLTYFQNEAQLDKSGLPSDRFFAERPEGSVSTLKIQRTQQEDSAVYLCASSLVGASGGVYQPQHFGDGTRLSIL.

The chain uses TRBV20-1 and TRBJ2-7; no reliable D call. Germline lookup yields CDR1 DFQATT and CDR2 SNEGSKA (reference sequence). The CDR3 spans 11 residues. V lost 5 bases and J 0 bases, leaving 5 bases between the germline ends. The CDR3 reads CSASLSYEQYF. The CDR3 coding sequence is TGCAGTGCTTCACTCTCCTACGAGCAGTACTTC.

This clone was counted between two and nine times. The V call is TRBV2, the J call TRBJ1-5; D call uncertain. Trimming removed 0 bases at V and 6 bases at J, with 15 bases between. Germline CDR1 SNHLY, CDR2 FYNNEI. The CDR3 loop spans 16 amino acids. The CDR3 loop is CASSEALRRVVQPQHF. In nucleotides, the CDR3 is TGTGCCAGCAGTGAAGCGCTTCGGAGGGTAGTTCAGCCCCAGCATTTT. Full variable domain (remainder filled in from reference TRBV2 and TRBJ1-5): EPEVTQTPSHQVTQMGQEVILRCVPISNHLYFYWYRQILGQKVEFLVSFYNNEISEKSEIFDDQFSVERPDGSNFTLKIRSTKLEDSAMYFCASSEALRRVVQPQHFGDGTRLSIL.

The chain couples TRBV5-5 to TRBJ2-6; TRBD1 agrees at 8 bases. This CDR3 has 18 residues. Looked up from germline, CDR1 is SGHKS and CDR2 is YYEKEE (reference sequence). Trimming cost V 4 bases and J 2 bases; bases outside gene matches: 11. The CDR3 coding sequence is TGTGCCAGCAGCGGTGACAGGGGAATACTGGCTGGGGCCAACGTCCTGACTTTC. This gives the protein CASSGDRGILAGANVLTF.

J is TRBJ2-7 and V is TRBV14, with 8 positions matching TRBD1. V lost 2 bases, J lost 4 bases, and 7 bases stayed unmatched. The CDR3 is 15 residues long. Germline lookup yields CDR1 SGHDN and CDR2 FVKESK. The chain's CDR3 is CASSQQSGGYYEQYF. The CDR3 region has the DNA TGTGCCAGCAGCCAACAATCAGGGGGCTATTACGAGCAGTACTTC.

The chain carries TRBV28 and TRBJ2-5; 7 bases line up with TRBD2. V lost 5 bases and J lost 4; bases outside the gene matches: 10. This CDR3 comprises 15 residues. CDR1 is MDHEN and CDR2 is SYDVKM in the germline V gene. CDR3 loop: CASSPPRDYLETQYF. In nucleotides, the CDR3 is TGTGCCAGCAGTCCCCCACGGGACTACCTAGAGACCCAGTACTTC.